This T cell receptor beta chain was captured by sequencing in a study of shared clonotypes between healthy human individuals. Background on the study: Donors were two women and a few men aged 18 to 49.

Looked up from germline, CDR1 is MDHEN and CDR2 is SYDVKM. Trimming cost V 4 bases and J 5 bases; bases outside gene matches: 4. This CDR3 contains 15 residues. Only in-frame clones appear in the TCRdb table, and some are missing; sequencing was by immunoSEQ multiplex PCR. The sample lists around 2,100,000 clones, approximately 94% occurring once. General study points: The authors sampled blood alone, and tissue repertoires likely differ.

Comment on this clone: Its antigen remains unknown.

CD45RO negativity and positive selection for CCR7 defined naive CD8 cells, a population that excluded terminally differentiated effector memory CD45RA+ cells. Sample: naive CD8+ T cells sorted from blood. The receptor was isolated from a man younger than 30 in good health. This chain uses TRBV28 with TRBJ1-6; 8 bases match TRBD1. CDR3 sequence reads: CASSSQGADNSPLHF. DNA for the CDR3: TGTGCCAGCAGTTCTCAGGGGGCCGATAATTCACCCCTCCACTTT. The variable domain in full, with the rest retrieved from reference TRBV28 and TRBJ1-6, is DVKVTQSSRYLVKRTGEKVFLECVQDMDHENMFWYRQDPGLGLRLIYFSYDVKMKEKGDIPEGYSVSREKKERFSLILESASTNQTSMYLCASSSQGADNSPLHFGNGTRLTVT.